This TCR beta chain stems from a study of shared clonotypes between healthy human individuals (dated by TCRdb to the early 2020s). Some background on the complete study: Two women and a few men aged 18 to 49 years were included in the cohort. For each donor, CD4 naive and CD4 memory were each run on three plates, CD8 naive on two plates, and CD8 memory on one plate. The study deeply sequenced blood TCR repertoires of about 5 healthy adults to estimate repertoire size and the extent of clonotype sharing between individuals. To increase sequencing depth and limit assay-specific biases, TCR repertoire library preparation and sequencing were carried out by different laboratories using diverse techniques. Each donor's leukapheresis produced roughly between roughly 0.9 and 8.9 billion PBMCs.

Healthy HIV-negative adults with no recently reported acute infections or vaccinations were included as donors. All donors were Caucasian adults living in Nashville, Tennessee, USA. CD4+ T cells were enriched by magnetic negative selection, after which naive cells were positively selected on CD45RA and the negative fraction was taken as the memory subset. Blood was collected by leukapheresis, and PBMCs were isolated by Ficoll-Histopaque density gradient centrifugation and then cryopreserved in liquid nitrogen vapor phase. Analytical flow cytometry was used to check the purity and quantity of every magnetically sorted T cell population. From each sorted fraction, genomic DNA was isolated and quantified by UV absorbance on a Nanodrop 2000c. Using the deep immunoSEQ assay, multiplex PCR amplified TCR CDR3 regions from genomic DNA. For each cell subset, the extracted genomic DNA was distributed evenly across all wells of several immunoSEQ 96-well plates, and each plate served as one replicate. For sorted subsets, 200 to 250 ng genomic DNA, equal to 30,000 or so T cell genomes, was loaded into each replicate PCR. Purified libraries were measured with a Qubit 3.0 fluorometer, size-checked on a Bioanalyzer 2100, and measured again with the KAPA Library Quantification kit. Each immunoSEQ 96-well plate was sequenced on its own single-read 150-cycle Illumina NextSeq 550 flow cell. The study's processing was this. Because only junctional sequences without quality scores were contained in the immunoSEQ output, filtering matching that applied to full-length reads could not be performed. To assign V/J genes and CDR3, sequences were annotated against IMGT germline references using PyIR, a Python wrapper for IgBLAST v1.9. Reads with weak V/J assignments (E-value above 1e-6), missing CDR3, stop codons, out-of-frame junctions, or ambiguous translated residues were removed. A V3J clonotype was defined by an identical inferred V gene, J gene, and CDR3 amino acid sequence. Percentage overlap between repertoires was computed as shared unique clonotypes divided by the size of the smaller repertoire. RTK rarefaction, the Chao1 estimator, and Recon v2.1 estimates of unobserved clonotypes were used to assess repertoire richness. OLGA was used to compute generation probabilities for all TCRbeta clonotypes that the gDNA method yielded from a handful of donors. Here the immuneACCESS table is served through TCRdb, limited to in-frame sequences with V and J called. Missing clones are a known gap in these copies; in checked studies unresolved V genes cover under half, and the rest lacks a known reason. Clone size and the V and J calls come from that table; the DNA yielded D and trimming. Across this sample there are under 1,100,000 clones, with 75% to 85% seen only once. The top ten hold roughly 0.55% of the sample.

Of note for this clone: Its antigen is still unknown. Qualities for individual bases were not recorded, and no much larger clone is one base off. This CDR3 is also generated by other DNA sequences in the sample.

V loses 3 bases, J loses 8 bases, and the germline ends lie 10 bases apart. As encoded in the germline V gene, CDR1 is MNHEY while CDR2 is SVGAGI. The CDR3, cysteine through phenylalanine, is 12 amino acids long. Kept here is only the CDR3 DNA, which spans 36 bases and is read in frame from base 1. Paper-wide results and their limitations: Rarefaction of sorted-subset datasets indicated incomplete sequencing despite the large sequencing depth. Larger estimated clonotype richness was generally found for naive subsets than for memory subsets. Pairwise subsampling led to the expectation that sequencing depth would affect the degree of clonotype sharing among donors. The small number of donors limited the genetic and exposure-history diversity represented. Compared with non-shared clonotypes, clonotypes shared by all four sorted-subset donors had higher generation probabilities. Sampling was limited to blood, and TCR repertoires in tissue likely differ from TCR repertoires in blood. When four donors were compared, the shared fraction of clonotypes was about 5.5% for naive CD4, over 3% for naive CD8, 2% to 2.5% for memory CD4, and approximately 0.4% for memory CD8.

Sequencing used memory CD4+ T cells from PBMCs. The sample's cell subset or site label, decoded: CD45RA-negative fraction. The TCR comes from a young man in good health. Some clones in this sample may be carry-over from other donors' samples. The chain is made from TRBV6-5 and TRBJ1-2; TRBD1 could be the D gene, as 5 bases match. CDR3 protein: CASSYSRGGYTF. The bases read TGTGCCAGCAGTTATAGTAGGGGCGGCTACACCTTC.